The next 30 T cell receptor beta chains were all read from a single sample in a study of cytomegalovirus exposure and HLA in healthy donors. Primers: 60 Vbeta forward and 13 Jbeta reverse. Generated by immunoSEQ multiplex PCR, the TCRdb table keeps only in-frame clones and is missing some. The repertoire consists of under 85,000 clones, with about 79% occurring once and the leading ten covering less than 2%. The sample comprised PBMCs. These receptors originate from a man in his forties or fifties in good health and CMV-seronegative.

V gene TRBV29-1 combines with J gene TRBJ2-2; 12 bases map to TRBD2. V trimming: 5 bases; J trimming: 3 bases; junction bases outside the gene matches: 1. This CDR3 is built from 14 residues. From germline, CDR1 is SQVTM and CDR2 ANQGSEA. The CDR3 protein is CSVRLAGDTGELFF. The CDR3 nucleotides read TGCAGCGTTCGACTAGCGGGAGACACCGGGGAGCTGTTTTTT.

The chain recombines TRBV2 with TRBJ1-5, with 7 bases matching TRBD1. CDR3 size: 14 residues. J was trimmed by 0 bases and V by 8 bases; bases with no gene match: 4. The germline CDR1 and CDR2 sequences are SNHLY and FYNNEI. The CDR3 DNA follows: TGTGCCAGCGGGACAGTTCTTAGCAATCAGCCCCAGCATTTT. Protein product: CASGTVLSNQPQHF.

The chain links TRBV9 to TRBJ2-6; a possible D gene is TRBD2 (5 bases). The CDR3 has 15 residues. V gave up 0 bases and J gave up 2 bases, with 6 bases separating them. Germline V gene lookup returns CDR1 SGDLS and CDR2 YYNGEE. CDR3: CASSVGGAGANVLTF. Here the CDR3 DNA reads TGTGCCAGCAGCGTAGGGGGAGCTGGGGCCAACGTCCTGACTTTC.

The V call is TRBV2, the J call TRBJ2-1, with a possible D match to TRBD2 (6 bases). Germline CDR1 is SNHLY and CDR2 is FYNNEI. V shed 3 bases and J shed 5 bases, with 11 bases lying between them. The CDR3 is made up of 14 amino acids. CDR3 in DNA: TGTGCCAGCAGTGACTCTGGAGGGGACAATGAGCAGTTCTTC. Protein: CASSDSGGDNEQFF.

This chain links TRBV10-3 with TRBJ1-1; maybe TRBD1 (5 bases). The germline V and J ends were trimmed by 3 bases and 1 base, with 6 bases remaining between them. CDR1 ENHRY and CDR2 SYGVKD come from the germline V gene. The CDR3 runs to 13 residues. In nucleotides, the CDR3 is TGTGCCATCAGTGAAGACAGGAACACTGAAGCTTTCTTT. Translated: CAISEDRNTEAFF.

V and J are TRBV7-6 and TRBJ2-5, with 11 positions matching TRBD1. The CDR3 extends over 16 amino acids. CDR1 SGHVS and CDR2 FNYEAQ come from the germline V gene. Trimming removed 5 bases from V and 5 bases from J; junction bases left unmatched: 10. CDR3 sequence: CASSTRPGTGGETQYF. CDR3 coding DNA: TGTGCCAGCAGCACGCGTCCCGGGACAGGGGGGGAGACCCAGTACTTC.

This chain joins TRBV29-1 and TRBJ2-1, with 11 nucleotides matching TRBD2. Germline values: CDR1 SQVTM, CDR2 ANQGSEA. Trimming removed 8 bases from V and 7 bases from J; junction bases left unmatched: 10. The CDR3 runs 14 residues. The CDR3 nucleotides read TGCAGCATATACACTAGCGGGAGAAATAATGAGCAGTTCTTC. Translation gives CSIYTSGRNNEQFF.

This chain uses TRBV27 with TRBJ2-5; no firm D call. The CDR3 consists of 13 residues. V was clipped by 3 bases and J by 2 bases, with 7 bases between them. The germline V gene encodes CDR1 MNHEY and CDR2 SMNVEV (reference sequence). CDR3 bases: TGTGCCAGCAGTTTCTCCTCGCAAGAGACCCAGTACTTC. Amino acids: CASSFSSQETQYF.

The chain couples TRBV19 to TRBJ1-1; 9 nucleotides align to TRBD1. Germline values: CDR1 LNHDA, CDR2 SQIVND (reference sequence). The CDR3 runs 16 residues. V lost 9 bases, J lost 4 bases, and 15 bases stayed unmatched. CDR3 region: CASKQPNRGRGTEAFF. The CDR3 nucleotides read TGTGCCAGCAAACAACCTAACAGGGGGCGCGGCACTGAAGCTTTCTTT.

This chain joins TRBV7-3 and TRBJ2-5; D ambiguous. This CDR3 spans 13 amino acids. The V gene lost 3 bases and the J gene lost 0 bases, with 5 bases spanning the gap. Germline assignment: CDR1 SGHTA and CDR2 FQGTGA. The DNA for the CDR3 is TGTGCCAGCAGCTTGGCCAACCAAGAGACCCAGTACTTC. Its translation is CASSLANQETQYF. Based on the CDR3 plus reference TRBV7-3 and TRBJ2-5, the full variable domain is GAGVSQTPSNKVTEKGKYVELRCDPISGHTALYWYRQSLGQGPEFLIYFQGTGAADDSGLPNDRFFAVRPEGSVSTLKIQRTERGDSAVYLCASSLANQETQYFGPGTRLLVL.

This clone came up once. This chain's CDR3 is CASSLTLAGGTAYEQYF. Here the CDR3 DNA reads TGTGCCAGCAGCTTGACATTAGCGGGAGGGACCGCCTACGAGCAGTACTTC. The chain combines TRBV5-5 with TRBJ2-7; TRBD2 matches 11 bases. This CDR3 spans 17 amino acids. The ends lost 1 base at V and 2 bases at J; junction bases unmatched: 8. Germline V gene data show CDR1 as SGHKS and CDR2 as YYEKEE (reference sequence).

This rearrangement joins TRBV15 to TRBJ2-5; TRBD2 matches at 7 bases. J gave up 11 bases and V 0 bases, and 9 bases lay outside the gene matches. This CDR3 is built from 14 residues. The germline gives CDR1 LNHNV, CDR2 YYDKDF (reference sequence). CDR3 bases: TGTGCCACCAGCAGAGACGCGGGAGTTGGTGAGCAGTACTTC. It translates to CATSRDAGVGEQYF.

V usage is TRBV11-2 and J usage is TRBJ2-7; 7 bases map to TRBD2. J was trimmed by 1 base and V by 7 bases; bases with no gene match: 10. In germline, CDR1 is SGHAT, CDR2 FQNNGV. The CDR3 covers 15 residues. The CDR3 is CASTDTSSGSYEQYF. The CDR3 region has the DNA TGTGCCAGCACCGATACCTCTAGCGGTTCCTACGAGCAGTACTTC.

This chain uses TRBV7-8 with TRBJ1-1; the D gene is possibly TRBD1 (5 bases). Germline V gives CDR1 SGHVS, CDR2 FQNEAQ. The CDR3 loop spans 15 amino acids. V gave up 1 base and J gave up 7 bases, with 16 bases separating them. Here the CDR3 reads CASSLDTGGGLEAFF. In DNA form, the CDR3 reads TGTGCCAGCAGCTTAGATACTGGGGGGGGACTTGAAGCTTTCTTT.

This chain joins TRBV29-1 and TRBJ1-3; 7 bases match TRBD1. The CDR3 loop spans 13 amino acids. V shed 7 bases and J 9 bases; nucleotides not matched to a gene: 12. From germline, CDR1 is SQVTM and CDR2 ANQGSEA. CDR3 protein: CSAKGGAVPTIYF. The CDR3 bases are TGCAGCGCAAAAGGGGGCGCGGTTCCCACCATATATTTT. The full variable domain, with the rest looked up from reference TRBV29-1 and TRBJ1-3, is SAVISQKPSRDICQRGTSLTIQCQVDSQVTMMFWYRQQPGQSLTLIATANQGSEATYESGFVIDKFPISRPNLTFSTLTVSNMSPEDSSIYLCSAKGGAVPTIYFGEGSWLTVV.

This clone has only a few counts. The chain links TRBV5-1 to TRBJ2-1; possible D gene TRBD1, 6 bases. Per the germline V gene, CDR1 is SGHRS and CDR2 is YFSETQ. The V and J ends lost 0 bases and 12 bases respectively, with 25 bases between them. The CDR3 loop spans 17 amino acids. The CDR3 reads CASSLVAGTQPSQGQFF. DNA of the CDR3: TGCGCCAGCAGCTTGGTCGCCGGGACACAACCCTCACAGGGGCAGTTCTTC.

The gene calls are TRBV16 and TRBJ2-7; tentatively, D is TRBD1 (6 bases). The V gene lost 0 bases and the J gene lost 3 bases, with 12 bases spanning the gap. Per the germline V gene, CDR1 is KGHSY and CDR2 is FQNENV. This CDR3 spans 15 amino acids. The CDR3 DNA reads as TGTGCCAGCAGCCAATCCCGGTCAGGGGACTACGAGCAGTACTTC. Protein product: CASSQSRSGDYEQYF.

The chain carries TRBV6-5 and TRBJ2-3; D might be TRBD1 (6 bases). The ends were cut back, 5 bases at V and 5 bases at J, with 17 bases in the middle. The CDR3 is 15 residues long. CDR1 and CDR2 (germline): MNHEY, SVGAGI. CDR3 sequence reads: CASSPGQTAQDTQYF. DNA for the CDR3: TGTGCCAGCAGTCCCGGACAGACAGCCCAAGATACGCAGTATTTT.

The V gene is TRBV28, the J gene TRBJ1-2; 10 bases fit TRBD1. The CDR3 sequence is 14 residues long. CDR1 and CDR2 (germline): MDHEN, SYDVKM. V trimming: 6 bases; J trimming: 6 bases; junction bases outside the gene matches: 7. CDR3 region: CASRPTGGKHGYTF. Written as DNA, the CDR3 is TGTGCCAGCAGACCGACAGGGGGCAAACATGGCTACACCTTC.

The chain combines TRBV4-2 with TRBJ1-2; no reliable D call. The CDR3 extends over 15 amino acids. The germline V gene has CDR1 LGHNA and CDR2 YNFKEQ. The V gene lost 0 bases and the J gene lost 2 bases, with 10 bases spanning the gap. The CDR3 nucleotides read TGTGCCAGCAGCCAAGACCTATCGGAGAACTATGGCTACACCTTC. This translates into CASSQDLSENYGYTF.

V is TRBV2 and J is TRBJ2-1, with TRBD2 matching over 12 bases. There are 15 residues in the CDR3. The V gene end was trimmed by 4 bases and the J gene end by 5 bases; junction bases not matched to a gene: 3. Per the germline V gene, CDR1 is SNHLY and CDR2 is FYNNEI. The CDR3 DNA reads as TGTGCCAGCAGTGGGACTAGCGGGATCCACAATGAGCAGTTCTTC. Translated: CASSGTSGIHNEQFF.

The chain employs TRBV19 and TRBJ2-5; 11 positions match TRBD1. This CDR3 region has 16 residues. CDR1 and CDR2 from the germline V gene are LNHDA and SQIVND (reference sequence). J lost 2 bases, V lost 5 bases, and 7 bases had no gene match. The CDR3 bases are TGTGCCAGTAGTCTGGGCGGGACAGGGGGACAAGAGACCCAGTACTTC. Its protein is CASSLGGTGGQETQYF.

The chain combines TRBV5-1 with TRBJ2-7; D call uncertain. Germline-derived CDR1 and CDR2 are SGHRS and YFSETQ. This CDR3 is built from 16 residues. The germline V and J ends were trimmed by 4 bases and 0 bases, with 17 bases remaining between them. CDR3 bases: TGCGCCAGCAGCCCGAAGACGGATCCGGGCTCCTACGAGCAGTACTTC. Encoded protein: CASSPKTDPGSYEQYF.

This clone was counted only a few times. This chain links TRBV19 with TRBJ2-6; 10 bases line up with TRBD1. This CDR3 comprises 18 residues. Germline CDR1 reads LNHDA; CDR2 reads SQIVND (reference sequence). The junction had 9 bases not matched to a gene; V was cut back by 6 bases and J by 1 base. DNA for the CDR3: TGTGCCAGTAGAGGGGACAGGGGCCGGGGGTCTGGGGCCAACGTCCTGACTTTC. Its translation: CASRGDRGRGSGANVLTF.

Regarding this clone: At one boundary the junction diverges from the germline segment, which might be a read error. CDR3 residues: CASSQGDSLNEQFF. The CDR3 DNA reads TGTGCTAGCAGCCAAGGAGACAGTCTTAATGAGCAGTTCTTC. The chain carries TRBV7-7 and TRBJ2-1; possibly TRBD1 for D (5 bases). Germline V lookup: CDR1 SSHAT, CDR2 FNYEAQ (reference sequence). The CDR3 is 14 residues long.

V gene TRBV5-1 combines with J gene TRBJ2-3; D might be TRBD2 (5 bases). Deletions cut 3 bases from V and 5 bases from J, with 10 bases between. There are 13 residues in the CDR3. Germline V gene lookup returns CDR1 SGHRS and CDR2 YFSETQ. CDR3 DNA sequence: TGCGCCAGCAGCTGGAGGACGGGAGATACGCAGTATTTT. Protein product: CASSWRTGDTQYF.

The chain employs TRBV20-1 and TRBJ1-3, with D unclear. The CDR3 spans 11 residues. Germline V CDR1 and CDR2: DFQATT, SNEGSKA (reference sequence). The V end was cut by 3 bases, the J end by 4 bases, with 4 bases between. The CDR3 nucleotides read TGCAGTGCTAGTATGGGAAACACCATATATTTT. The encoded protein is CSASMGNTIYF.

This clone is deemed medium-sized. V and J are TRBV6-5 and TRBJ1-4; unclear D gene. This CDR3 spans 13 amino acids. CDR1 is MNHEY, CDR2 SVGAGI, per germline. Trimming shortened V by 2 bases and J by 4 bases, and 5 bases separated the two germline ends. The CDR3 is CASSYGSNEKLFF. CDR3 DNA sequence: TGTGCCAGCAGTTACGGTAGTAATGAAAAACTGTTTTTT.

This clone was detected only a few times. The chain's CDR3 is CASSRGLAGANTGELFF. CDR3 DNA: TGTGCCAGTAGTAGGGGGTTAGCGGGAGCGAACACCGGGGAGCTGTTTTTT. This chain uses TRBV19 with TRBJ2-2; 9 bases fit TRBD2. CDR3 length equals 17 residues. Germline V gene data show CDR1 as LNHDA and CDR2 as SQIVND (reference sequence). V trimming: 4 bases; J trimming: 0 bases; junction bases outside the gene matches: 6.

About this clone: At one boundary the junction diverges from the germline segment, which might be a read error. V usage is TRBV19 and J usage is TRBJ2-2, with 9 bases lining up with TRBD1. The germline CDR1 and CDR2 sequences are LNHDA and SQIVND (reference sequence). This CDR3 region has 14 residues. The CDR3 coding sequence is TGTGCCGGTAGTAGGGACAGGGAACCCGGGGAGCTGTTTTTT. Its translation: CAGSRDREPGELFF. The full variable domain, completed using reference TRBV19 and TRBJ2-2, is DGGITQSPKYLFRKEGQNVTLSCEQNLNHDAMYWYRQDPGQGLRLIYYSQIVNDFQKGDIAEGYSVSREKKESFPLTVTSAQKNPTAFYLCAGSRDREPGELFFGEGSRLTVL.